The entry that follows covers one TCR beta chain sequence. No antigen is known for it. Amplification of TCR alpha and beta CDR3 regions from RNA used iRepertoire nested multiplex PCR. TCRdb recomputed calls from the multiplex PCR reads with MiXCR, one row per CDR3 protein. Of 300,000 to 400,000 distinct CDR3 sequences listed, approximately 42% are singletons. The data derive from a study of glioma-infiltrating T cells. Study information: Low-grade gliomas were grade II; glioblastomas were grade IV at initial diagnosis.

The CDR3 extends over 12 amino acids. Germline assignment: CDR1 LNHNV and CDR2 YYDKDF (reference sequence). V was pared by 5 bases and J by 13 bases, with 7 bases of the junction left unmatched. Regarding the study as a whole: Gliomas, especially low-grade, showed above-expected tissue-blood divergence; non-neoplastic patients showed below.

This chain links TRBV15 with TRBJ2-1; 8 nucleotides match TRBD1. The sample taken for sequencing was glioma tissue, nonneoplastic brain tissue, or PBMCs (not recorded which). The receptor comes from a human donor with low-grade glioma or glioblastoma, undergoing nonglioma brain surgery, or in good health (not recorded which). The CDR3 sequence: CATSSWDRRQFF. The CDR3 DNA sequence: TGTGCCACCAGCTCTTGGGACAGGAGACAGTTCTTC.